One sample yielded the 3 T cell receptor beta chains listed below, sequenced in a study of blood T cell repertoires in COVID-19. Using immunoSEQ multiplex PCR, the repertoire was profiled, and TCRdb retains in-frame clones only, with some absent. The repertoire holds around 250,000 clones, with nearly 90% as singletons. The specimen sequenced was peripheral blood. These receptors were obtained from a woman aged 60-75 years with COVID-19, enrolled during active disease.

The gene calls are TRBV4-3 and TRBJ1-2; 8 bases align to TRBD1. The germline gives CDR1 LGHNA, CDR2 YSLEER. V shed 0 bases, J shed 2 bases, and the junction held 5 bases outside the gene matches. CDR3 size: 16 residues. CDR3 DNA: TGCGCCAGCAGCCAAGAAAACCACAGGGGGAACTATGGCTACACCTTC. Translation: CASSQENHRGNYGYTF.

This clone was counted a few times. The genes are TRBV4-2 and TRBJ2-3, with 9 nucleotides matching TRBD2. This CDR3 contains 15 residues. The germline V gene encodes CDR1 LGHNA and CDR2 YNFKEQ. Trimming removed 2 bases from V and 4 bases from J; junction bases left unmatched: 4. In DNA form, the CDR3 reads TGTGCCAGCAGCCAACGGCGGGGGGGCGCAGATACGCAGTATTTT. It specifies CASSQRRGGADTQYF.

The rearrangement links TRBV18 to TRBJ1-1, with 8 positions matching TRBD1. With 4 bases clipped from V and 4 bases from J, the junction kept 5 bases outside the gene matches. CDR1 KGHSH and CDR2 LQKENI come from the germline V gene. The CDR3 contains 14 residues. The CDR3 loop reads CASSRRTGPTEAFF. The CDR3 DNA sequence: TGTGCCAGCTCACGCCGGACAGGGCCCACTGAAGCTTTCTTT.